This TCR beta chain emerged from a study of human T cells and chemical hapten exposure. Background on the study: An approximately 2 cm by approximately 2 cm inner upper arm patch received 2% DPC for sensitization.

This clonotype was counted at least ten times. Time point specified: pre-sensitization, week 0. Stated treatment: therapeutic diphenylcyclopropenone sensitization with weekly scalp DPC. In the original processing: Sample TCR counts, which ranged from 23,224 to 690,600, had a median of roughly 96,000. TCRdb re-derived calls from the RACE reads in MiXCR, one entry per CDR3 protein. Here the V and J calls rest on TCRdb's processing, not on the authors' analysis. The sample lists around 300,000 distinct CDR3 sequences, 7.5% to 8% occurring once. This TCR was sampled from a man aged 18 to 30 with alopecia areata. Some clones in this sample may be carry-over from other donors' samples. Sequenced here: whole blood, sampled in connection with sensitization to the hapten diphenylcyclopropenone (DPC).

In nucleotides, the CDR3 is TGTGCCAGCAGCTTAGAGATGGGGTCGACGGGAGATACGCAGTATTTT. This gives the protein CASSLEMGSTGDTQYF. The chain couples TRBV11-2 to TRBJ2-3, with D unclear. Germline V gene data show CDR1 as SGHAT and CDR2 as FQNNGV. V dropped 0 bases and J dropped 5 bases, with 15 bases sitting between them. The CDR3 runs to 16 residues.